This T cell receptor beta chain appears in the sequencing data of a study of blood T cell repertoires in COVID-19. Study-level background: Material from acute and convalescent COVID-19 was sourced from the United States, Italy and Spain. PBMCs, B-cell-depleted T cells, or T cells were the source of the cDNA or gDNA that made up the material.

Sequencing was performed with immunoSEQ multiplex PCR; in TCRdb, only in-frame clones are kept and a portion is missing. The sample holds about 77,000 clones, 80% seen once. This clone was observed once. Trimming took 4 bases from V and 3 from J; bases not matched to a gene: 7. The CDR3 covers 15 residues. Germline CDR1 and CDR2: SGHNT and YENEEA. The genes are TRBV11-3 and TRBJ2-7; 9 bases match TRBD1. Material: peripheral blood. The clonotype originates from a woman in her 70s with acute or convalescent COVID-19. The CDR3 bases are TGTGCCAGCAGCTCGAGGACAGGGGTAAGCTACGAGCAGTACTTC. As protein: CASSSRTGVSYEQYF.